Detailed here is one TCR beta chain. Antigen: not known. Germline is not matched at one junction end, which may reflect a read error. The data stem from a study of shared clonotypes between healthy human individuals. Study observations and caveats: When compared with the clonotypes that were shared by all four sorted-subset donors, the non-shared clonotypes turned out to have lower generation probabilities. Sorted-subset sequencing, rarefaction showed, was incomplete despite large depth. Sharing across a handful of donors was seen in about 5% of naive CD4 clonotypes.

Germline V gene sequence: CDR1 MDHEN, CDR2 SYDVKM. The CDR3 length is 11 residues. Method: immunoSEQ multiplex PCR; TCRdb's copy keeps in-frame clones and lacks some. The sample lists roughly 200,000 clones, approximately 62% occurring once. Sequenced material: memory CD4+ T cells sorted from blood. Subset noted: CD45RA-negative fraction. V gene TRBV28 combines with J gene TRBJ1-2; the D gene is possibly TRBD1 (6 bases). The receptor's source is a man younger than 45 in good health. CDR3 coding DNA: TGTGCCAGCAGCTCCCCCCCCCAGGGGAACTTC. Amino acids: CASSSPPQGNF.